The sequence of this TCR beta chain was determined in a study of blood T cells in healthy people across ages. Findings and caveats of the study: There were more naive CD4+ cells and higher diversity in long-lived donors than in aged donors.

The CDR3 spans 13 residues. Germline-derived CDR1 and CDR2 are SQVTM and ANQGSEA. The V end was cut by 7 bases, the J end by 0 bases, with 11 bases between. Primed by a sample-barcoded 5' primer and a J-beta primer mix, a second PCR proceeded for about 6 to 11 cycles. Carrying 12 random nucleotides, a template-switch adaptor labeled each individual cDNA molecule. MiXCR, applied by TCRdb to the 5' RACE reads, yields one record per CDR3 protein. The sample has approximately 1.5 million distinct CDR3 sequences, around 35% seen once. The extraction recovered at least 5 micrograms of total RNA per sample. Ten or more counts support this clonotype. Its antigen remains unidentified.

The sample was blood. This chain links TRBV29-1 with TRBJ2-3, with D unclear. The TCR sequence derives from a woman aged 25 to 39 in good health. The CDR3 spells CSAESTSTDTQYF. CDR3 bases: TGCAGCGCAGAGTCAACCAGCACAGATACGCAGTATTTT.